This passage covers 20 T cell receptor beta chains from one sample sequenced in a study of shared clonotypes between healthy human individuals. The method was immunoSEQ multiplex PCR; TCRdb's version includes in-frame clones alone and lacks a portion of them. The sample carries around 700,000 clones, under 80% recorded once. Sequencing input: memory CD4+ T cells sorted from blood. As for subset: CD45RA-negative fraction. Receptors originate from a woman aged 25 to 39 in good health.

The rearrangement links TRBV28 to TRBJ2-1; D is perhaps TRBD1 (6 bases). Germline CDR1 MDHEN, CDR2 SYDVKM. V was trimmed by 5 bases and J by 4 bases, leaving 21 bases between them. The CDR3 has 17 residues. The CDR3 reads CASSKLRGRAPYNEQFF. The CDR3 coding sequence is TGTGCCAGCAGTAAGCTCAGGGGACGCGCCCCGTACAATGAGCAGTTCTTC.

The chain's CDR3 is CASSFLGRTEAFF. The CDR3 bases are TGTGCCAGCAGCTTTCTGGGGCGCACTGAAGCTTTCTTT. The rearrangement uses TRBV11-1 and TRBJ1-1; maybe TRBD1 (5 bases). V lost 3 bases and J lost 4, with 9 bases in between. CDR3 length: 13 amino acids. Germline lookup yields CDR1 SGHAT and CDR2 FQDESV (reference sequence).

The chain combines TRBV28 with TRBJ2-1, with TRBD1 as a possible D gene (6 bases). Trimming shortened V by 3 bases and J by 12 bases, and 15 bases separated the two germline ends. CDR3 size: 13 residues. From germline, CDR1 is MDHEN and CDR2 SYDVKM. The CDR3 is CASSFTGRPRQFF. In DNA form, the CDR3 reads TGTGCCAGCAGTTTCACAGGGCGTCCACGGCAGTTCTTC.

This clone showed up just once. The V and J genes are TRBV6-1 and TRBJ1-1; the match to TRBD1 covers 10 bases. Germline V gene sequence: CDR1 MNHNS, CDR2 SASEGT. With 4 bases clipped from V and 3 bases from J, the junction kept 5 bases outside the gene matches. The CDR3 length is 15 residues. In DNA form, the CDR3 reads TGTGCCAGCAGTGCGACAGGGGGCGCGTACACTGAAGCTTTCTTT. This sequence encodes CASSATGGAYTEAFF.

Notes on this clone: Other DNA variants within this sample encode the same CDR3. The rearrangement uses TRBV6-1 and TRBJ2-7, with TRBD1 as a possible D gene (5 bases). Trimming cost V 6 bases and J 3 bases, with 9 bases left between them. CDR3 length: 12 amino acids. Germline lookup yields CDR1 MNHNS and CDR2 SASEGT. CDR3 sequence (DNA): TGTGCCAGCAGAGGGGAAAGCTACGAGCAGTACTTC. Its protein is CASRGESYEQYF.

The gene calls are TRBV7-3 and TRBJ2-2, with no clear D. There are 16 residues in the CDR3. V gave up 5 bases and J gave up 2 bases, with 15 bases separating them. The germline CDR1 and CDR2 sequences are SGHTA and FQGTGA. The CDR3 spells CASSPNAMTNTGELFF. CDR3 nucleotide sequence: TGTGCCAGCAGCCCAAATGCTATGACAAACACCGGGGAGCTGTTTTTT.

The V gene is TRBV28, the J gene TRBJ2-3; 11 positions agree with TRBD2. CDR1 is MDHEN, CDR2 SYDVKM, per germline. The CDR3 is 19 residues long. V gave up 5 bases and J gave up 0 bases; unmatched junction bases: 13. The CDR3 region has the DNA TGTGCCAGCAGTCCACAACCAATAGGACTAGCGGGCAGCACAGATACGCAGTATTTT. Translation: CASSPQPIGLAGSTDTQYF.

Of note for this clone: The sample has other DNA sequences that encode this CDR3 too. In DNA form, the CDR3 reads TGTGCCAGCAGCTTAATTCGGGGCGATCAGCCCCAGCATTTT. Its protein product is CASSLIRGDQPQHF. This rearrangement joins TRBV7-8 to TRBJ1-5; maybe TRBD1 (5 bases). The V gene lost 2 bases and the J gene lost 5 bases, with 10 bases spanning the gap. The CDR3 runs to 14 residues. Germline V CDR1 and CDR2: SGHVS, FQNEAQ.

Here the CDR3 reads CATSTSTSGSPQETQYF. DNA for the CDR3: TGTGCCACCAGCACTTCGACTAGCGGGAGCCCGCAAGAGACCCAGTACTTC. The rearrangement links TRBV15 to TRBJ2-5, with 12 bases fitting TRBD2. V lost 4 bases, J lost 2 bases, and 8 bases stayed unmatched. The CDR3 has 17 residues. Looked up from germline, CDR1 is LNHNV and CDR2 is YYDKDF (reference sequence).

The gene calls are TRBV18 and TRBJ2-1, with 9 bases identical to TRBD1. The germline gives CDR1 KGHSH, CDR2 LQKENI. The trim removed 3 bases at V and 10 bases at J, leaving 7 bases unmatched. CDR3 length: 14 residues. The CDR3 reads CASSPATGGEEQFF. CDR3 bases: TGTGCCAGCTCACCGGCGACAGGGGGGGAAGAGCAGTTCTTC. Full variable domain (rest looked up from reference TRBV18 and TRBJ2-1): NAGVMQNPRHLVRRRGQEARLRCSPMKGHSHVYWYRQLPEEGLKFMVYLQKENIIDESGMPKERFSAEFPKEGPSILRIQQVVRGDSAAYFCASSPATGGEEQFFGPGTRLTVL.

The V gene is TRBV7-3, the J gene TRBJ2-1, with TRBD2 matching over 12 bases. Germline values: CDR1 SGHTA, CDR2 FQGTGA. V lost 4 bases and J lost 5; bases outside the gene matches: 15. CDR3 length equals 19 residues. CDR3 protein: CASSYLSGTSGRINNEQFF. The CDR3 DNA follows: TGTGCCAGCAGCTATCTCTCCGGGACTAGCGGGCGGATTAACAATGAGCAGTTCTTC.

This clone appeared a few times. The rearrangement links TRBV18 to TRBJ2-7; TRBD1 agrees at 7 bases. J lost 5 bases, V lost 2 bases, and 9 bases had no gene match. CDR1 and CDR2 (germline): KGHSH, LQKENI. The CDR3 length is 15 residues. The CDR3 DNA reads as TGTGCCAGCTCACCAGACAGGGTGTTTGTCCACGAGCAGTACTTC. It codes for CASSPDRVFVHEQYF.

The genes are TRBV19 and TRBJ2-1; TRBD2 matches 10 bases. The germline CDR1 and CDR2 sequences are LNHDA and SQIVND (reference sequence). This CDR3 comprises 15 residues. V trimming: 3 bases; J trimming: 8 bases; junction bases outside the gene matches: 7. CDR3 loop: CASSIPSGSRDEQFF. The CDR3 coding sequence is TGTGCCAGTAGTATTCCTAGCGGGAGCCGCGATGAGCAGTTCTTC. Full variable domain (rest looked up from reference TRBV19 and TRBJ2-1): DGGITQSPKYLFRKEGQNVTLSCEQNLNHDAMYWYRQDPGQGLRLIYYSQIVNDFQKGDIAEGYSVSREKKESFPLTVTSAQKNPTAFYLCASSIPSGSRDEQFFGPGTRLTVL.

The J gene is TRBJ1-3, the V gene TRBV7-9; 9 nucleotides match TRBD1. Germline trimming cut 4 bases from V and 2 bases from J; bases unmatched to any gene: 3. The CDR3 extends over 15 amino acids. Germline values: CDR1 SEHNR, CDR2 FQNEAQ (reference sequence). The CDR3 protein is CASSSGTGPGNTIYF. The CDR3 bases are TGTGCCAGCAGCTCGGGGACAGGGCCTGGAAACACCATATATTTT.

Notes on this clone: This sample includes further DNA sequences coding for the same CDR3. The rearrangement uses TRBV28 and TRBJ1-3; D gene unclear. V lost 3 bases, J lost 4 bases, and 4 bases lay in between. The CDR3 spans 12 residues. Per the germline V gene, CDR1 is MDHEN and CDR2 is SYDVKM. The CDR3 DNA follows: TGTGCCAGCAGTTTCGCGGGAAACACCATATATTTT. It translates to CASSFAGNTIYF. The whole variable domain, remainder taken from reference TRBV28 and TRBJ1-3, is DVKVTQSSRYLVKRTGEKVFLECVQDMDHENMFWYRQDPGLGLRLIYFSYDVKMKEKGDIPEGYSVSREKKERFSLILESASTNQTSMYLCASSFAGNTIYFGEGSWLTVV.

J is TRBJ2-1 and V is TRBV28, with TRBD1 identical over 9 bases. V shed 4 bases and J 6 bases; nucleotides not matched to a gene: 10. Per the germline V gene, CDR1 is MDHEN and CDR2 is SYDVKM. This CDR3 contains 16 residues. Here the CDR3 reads CASSSLTGGGGNEQFF. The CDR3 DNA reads TGTGCCAGCAGTTCCCTGACAGGGGGAGGAGGCAATGAGCAGTTCTTC.

The CDR3 nucleotides read TGCGCCAGCAGCCCTACCTACGTCCGGGTGGGGGAGACCCAGTACTTC. Protein product: CASSPTYVRVGETQYF. V is TRBV4-1 and J is TRBJ2-5; D is ambiguous. Per the germline V gene, CDR1 is MGHRA and CDR2 is YSYEKL. The CDR3 extends over 16 amino acids. Deletions cut 4 bases from V and 5 bases from J, with 20 bases between.

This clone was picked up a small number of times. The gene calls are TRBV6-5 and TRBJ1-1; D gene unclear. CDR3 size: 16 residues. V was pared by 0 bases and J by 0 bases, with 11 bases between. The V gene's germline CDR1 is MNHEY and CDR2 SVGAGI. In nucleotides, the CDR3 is TGTGCCAGCAGTTACTCGAGTGTAGCCATGAACACTGAAGCTTTCTTT. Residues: CASSYSSVAMNTEAFF.

This chain's CDR3 is CASSQGQGFFYTF. Written as DNA, the CDR3 is TGCGCCAGCAGCCAAGGACAGGGTTTTTTCTACACCTTC. The chain links TRBV4-1 to TRBJ1-2; TRBD1 matches at 7 bases. The CDR3 is made up of 13 amino acids. V was clipped by 1 base and J by 10 bases; unmatched bases: 6. CDR1 is MGHRA, CDR2 YSYEKL, per germline.

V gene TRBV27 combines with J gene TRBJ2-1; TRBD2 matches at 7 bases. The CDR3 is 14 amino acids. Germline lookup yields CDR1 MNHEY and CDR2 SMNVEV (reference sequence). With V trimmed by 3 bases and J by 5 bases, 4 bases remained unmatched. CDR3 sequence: CASSFWGGDNEQFF. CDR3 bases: TGTGCCAGCAGTTTTTGGGGGGGGGACAATGAGCAGTTCTTC.